This TCR beta chain came from a study of identifying expanded T cells in peripheral blood. Study results and caveats: Technical replicates showed about 1.2 changed clones; approximately 2 weeks around 15; four weeks 19. Two-week clone count variance significantly increased as total template count grew.

The CDR3 is 15 residues long. With V trimmed by 0 bases and J by 14 bases, 13 bases remained unmatched. Looked up from germline, CDR1 is MNHEY and CDR2 is SVGAGI. Using immunoSEQ multiplex PCR, the repertoire was profiled, and TCRdb retains in-frame clones only, with some absent. This sample yields around 120,000 clones, of which around 84% are seen a single time; approximately 3% belongs to the top ten. Healthy donors had no documented immune events, such as infections, while sampled. Concerning this clone: Its antigen is unknown.

This receptor was identified in a person aged 18 to 75 in good health. The sample taken for sequencing was blood. This chain connects TRBV6-5 to TRBJ1-2; TRBD1 matches at 9 bases. The CDR3 region is CASSYSIGGTGSFTF. The CDR3 DNA reads TGTGCCAGCAGTTACTCGATCGGGGGGACAGGGTCATTTACCTTC.